The 17 T cell receptor beta chains given below trace back to one sample, sequenced in a study of regulatory T cells in long-lasting Graves disease. CDR3-region Arm-PCR and iRepertoire HTBI primers produced the TCR beta libraries. Using its own MiXCR run on the multiplex PCR reads, TCRdb lists one record per CDR3 protein. Of around 460,000 distinct CDR3 sequences in the sample, 20% to 25% are singletons; the top ten hold under 15%. Noted time point: persistent/refractory GD, antithyroid drugs over 5 years with positive TRAb. PBMCs provided the RNA from which the TCR library was made. The source material was peripheral blood mononuclear cells (PBMCs), sampled when the disease was refractory, from a patient treated with antithyroid drugs. The receptors were gathered from a female donor with Graves disease.

This clonotype was seen more than once but under ten times. The rearrangement uses TRBV5-1 and TRBJ1-2, with TRBD1 matching over 9 bases. The CDR3 extends over 16 amino acids. Germline CDR1 SGHRS, CDR2 YFSETQ. V gave up 3 bases and J gave up 8 bases; unmatched junction bases: 14. The CDR3 sequence: CASSSGTGTNPGGYTF. DNA for the CDR3: TGCGCCAGCAGCTCGGGGACAGGGACCAATCCGGGGGGCTACACCTTC.

This clonotype was counted a few times. The J gene is TRBJ2-2, the V gene TRBV29-1; D is perhaps TRBD2 (5 bases). The V end was cut by 6 bases, the J end by 1 base, with 9 bases between. The germline CDR1 and CDR2 sequences are SQVTM and ANQGSEA. CDR3 size: 13 residues. CDR3 DNA sequence: TGCAGCGTGACGGACTTGAACACCGGGGAGCTGTTTTTT. Translated, it gives CSVTDLNTGELFF.

This clonotype was recorded at least ten times. The chain links TRBV2 to TRBJ1-3; D gene unclear. Germline assignment: CDR1 SNHLY and CDR2 FYNNEI. This CDR3 region has 13 residues. Trimming stripped 6 bases from V and 4 bases from J, with 10 bases between. CDR3 protein: CASRNDAGNTIYF. Here the CDR3 DNA reads TGTGCCAGCAGGAATGACGCGGGAAACACCATATATTTT.

This clonotype was picked up many times. This sequence joins TRBV28 and TRBJ2-7; D is unresolved. Germline V gene data show CDR1 as MDHEN and CDR2 as SYDVKM. The V end was cut by 7 bases, the J end by 3 bases, with 13 bases between. The CDR3 covers 13 residues. DNA of the CDR3: TGTGCCAGCAACCAAGAGCCGGACTACGAGCAGTACTTC. Translation gives CASNQEPDYEQYF.

The CDR3 here is CASSQEDGPLSGANVLTF. Written as DNA, the CDR3 is TGCGCCAGCAGCCAAGAGGACGGGCCTTTATCCGGGGCCAACGTCCTGACTTTC. This rearrangement joins TRBV4-3 to TRBJ2-6; D gene ambiguous. This CDR3 has 18 residues. Trimming removed 0 bases from V and 4 bases from J, with 16 bases in between. From germline, CDR1 is LGHNA and CDR2 YSLEER.

J is TRBJ2-7 and V is TRBV18, with D unclear. Germline V lookup: CDR1 KGHSH, CDR2 LQKENI. CDR3 length equals 14 residues. Trimming stripped 3 bases from V and 5 bases from J, with 14 bases between. CDR3 sequence reads: CASSPPGQNDEQYF. The CDR3 region has the DNA TGTGCCAGCTCACCCCCGGGCCAAAACGACGAGCAGTACTTC.

This clonotype was seen at least ten times. This sequence joins TRBV7-9 and TRBJ1-2, with D tentatively TRBD1 (6 bases). CDR3 size: 15 residues. Trimming took off 6 bases at V and 4 bases at J, with 18 bases between the two ends. Germline V gene sequence: CDR1 SEHNR, CDR2 FQNEAQ (reference sequence). The CDR3 is CASSSQGTPSYGYTF. In DNA form, the CDR3 reads TGTGCCAGCAGTTCACAGGGAACCCCCTCCTATGGCTACACCTTC.

This clonotype was seen many times. This sequence joins TRBV28 and TRBJ2-4; TRBD1 agrees at 7 bases. The germline V gene has CDR1 MDHEN and CDR2 SYDVKM. The CDR3 is 14 amino acids. Trimming removed 2 bases from V and 6 bases from J; junction bases left unmatched: 4. Here the CDR3 reads CASSLGQGVNIQYF. The DNA of the CDR3 is TGTGCCAGCAGTTTAGGGCAGGGGGTAAACATTCAGTACTTC. Together with reference TRBV28 and TRBJ2-4, the CDR3 gives the full variable domain: DVKVTQSSRYLVKRTGEKVFLECVQDMDHENMFWYRQDPGLGLRLIYFSYDVKMKEKGDIPEGYSVSREKKERFSLILESASTNQTSMYLCASSLGQGVNIQYFGAGTRLSVL.

This clonotype was found many times. The chain combines TRBV6-2 or TRBV6-3 with TRBJ1-1; no clear D gene. The CDR3 has 16 residues. Germline assignment: CDR1 MNHEY and CDR2 SVGEGT. Deletions cut 2 bases from V and 3 bases from J, with 16 bases between. CDR3 DNA sequence: TGTGCCAGCAGTTACCCCCCACCCGGAATGGACACTGAAGCTTTCTTT. This sequence encodes CASSYPPPGMDTEAFF.

Worth noting for this clonotype: Being one base from a much bigger clone, this may be a read error. The chain uses TRBV7-2 and TRBJ2-4, with D tentatively TRBD1 (5 bases). CDR3 length: 19 amino acids. The V gene's germline CDR1 is SGHTA and CDR2 FQGNSA. V lost 2 bases and J 7 bases, leaving 27 bases between the germline ends. CDR3 sequence: CASSLRSWFGHPKDNIQYF. The CDR3 DNA is TGTGCCAGCAGCTTACGGAGCTGGTTTGGACACCCTAAGGATAACATTCAGTACTTC. Full variable domain (missing parts from reference TRBV7-2 and TRBJ2-4): GAGVSQSPSNKVTEKGKDVELRCDPISGHTALYWYRQSLGQGLEFLIYFQGNSAPDKSGLPSDRFSAERTGGSVSTLTIQRTQQEDSAVYLCASSLRSWFGHPKDNIQYFGAGTRLSVL.

This clonotype was seen more than once but under ten times. The chain couples TRBV5-5 to TRBJ2-5; 9 positions match TRBD2. Germline trimming cut 0 bases from V and 7 bases from J; bases unmatched to any gene: 7. The CDR3 has 15 residues. Germline-derived CDR1 and CDR2 are SGHKS and YYEKEE (reference sequence). DNA for the CDR3: TGTGCCAGCAGCTTGGTTCGGCCGCGGGAGGGGACCCAGTACTTC. Protein sequence: CASSLVRPREGTQYF.

This clonotype came up once. A much bigger clone sits one base away, suggesting this may be a read error. This sequence joins TRBV19 and TRBJ1-4, with D possibly TRBD1 on 5 matching bases. Germline V gene sequence: CDR1 LNHDA, CDR2 SQIVND (reference sequence). V lost 6 bases and J 7 bases, leaving 18 bases between the germline ends. CDR3 length: 15 residues. CDR3 coding DNA: TGTGCCAGTAGCTCCGGTCAGGGACGATCTGAAAAACTGTTTTTT. Translation: CASSSGQGRSEKLFF. Based on the CDR3 plus reference TRBV19 and TRBJ1-4, the full variable domain is DGGITQSPKYLFRKEGQNVTLSCEQNLNHDAMYWYRQDPGQGLRLIYYSQIVNDFQKGDIAEGYSVSREKKESFPLTVTSAQKNPTAFYLCASSSGQGRSEKLFFGSGTQLSVL.

Comment on this clonotype: This may come from a read error, since a much larger clone is one base off. The rearrangement uses TRBV19 and TRBJ1-1, with a weak D call TRBD1 (6 bases). Germline V gene data show CDR1 as LNHDA and CDR2 as SQIVND (reference sequence). The CDR3 runs to 15 residues. CDR3 protein: CASYGTFRRNTGAFF. CDR3 DNA: TGTGCCAGCTACGGGACATTCAGAAGGAACACTGGAGCTTTCTTT.

The rearrangement links TRBV20-1 to TRBJ2-5; 7 nucleotides agree with TRBD2. This CDR3 has 17 amino acids. The junction had 14 bases not matched to a gene; V was cut back by 3 bases and J by 1 base. CDR1 DFQATT and CDR2 SNEGSKA come from the germline V gene (reference sequence). The CDR3 here is CSARALGGGSPQETQYF. CDR3 nucleotide sequence: TGCAGTGCTAGGGCTCTCGGGGGAGGGAGCCCCCAAGAGACCCAGTACTTC.

This clonotype was seen at least ten times. This chain uses TRBV28 with TRBJ1-5, with D possibly being TRBD1 (6 bases). Trimming removed 6 bases from V and 2 bases from J, with 14 bases in between. The CDR3 length is 15 residues. Per the germline V gene, CDR1 is MDHEN and CDR2 is SYDVKM. The CDR3 DNA reads as TGTGCCAGCAGCTCCCCAGGGGTGGGCAATCAGCCCCAGCATTTT. This gives the protein CASSSPGVGNQPQHF.

There are many counts of this clonotype. CDR3: CASSDSTGGLYEQYF. The CDR3 DNA is TGTGCCAGCAGTGACTCGACAGGGGGATTATACGAGCAGTACTTC. V usage is TRBV28 and J usage is TRBJ2-7; TRBD1 aligns across 9 bases. This CDR3 contains 15 residues. The junction had 9 bases not matched to a gene; V was cut back by 5 bases and J by 4 bases. The germline gives CDR1 MDHEN, CDR2 SYDVKM.

This clonotype appeared many times. V and J are TRBV18 and TRBJ1-2; TRBD1 might be the D (5 bases). V was trimmed by 4 bases and J by 3 bases, leaving 6 bases between them. The CDR3 loop spans 12 amino acids. Per germline, CDR1 KGHSH and CDR2 LQKENI. CDR3 protein: CASSQQDYGYTF. CDR3 coding DNA: TGTGCCAGCTCACAACAGGACTATGGCTACACCTTC.